Included here is one T cell receptor (beta chain) sequence, with context. The target antigen is unknown. V gave up 5 bases and J gave up 8 bases, with 16 bases separating them. The germline V gene has CDR1 SGDLS and CDR2 YYNGEE. The CDR3 consists of 14 residues. The sample originates from a study of shared clonotypes between healthy human individuals. Study-wide results and limits: Sharing across four donors was highest in naive CD4 (approximately 5%) and lowest in memory CD8 (about 0.4%).

Terminally differentiated effector memory CD45RA+ cells were excluded from the naive CD8 cells, which were CD45RO-negative and positively selected for CCR7. There were only Caucasian adults among the donors, and all lived in Nashville, Tennessee. Sequencing used immunoSEQ multiplex PCR; TCRdb keeps in-frame clones, though not all of them. The sample records about 600,000 clones, roughly 98% being singletons. The receptor was derived from a man aged 30 to 45 in good health. The sample comprised naive CD8+ T cells sorted from blood. V is TRBV9 and J is TRBJ1-4; TRBD1 might be the D (6 bases). The CDR3 is CASSTLGAEEKLFF. Written as DNA, the CDR3 is TGTGCCAGCAGTACGTTGGGGGCCGAAGAAAAACTGTTTTTT.